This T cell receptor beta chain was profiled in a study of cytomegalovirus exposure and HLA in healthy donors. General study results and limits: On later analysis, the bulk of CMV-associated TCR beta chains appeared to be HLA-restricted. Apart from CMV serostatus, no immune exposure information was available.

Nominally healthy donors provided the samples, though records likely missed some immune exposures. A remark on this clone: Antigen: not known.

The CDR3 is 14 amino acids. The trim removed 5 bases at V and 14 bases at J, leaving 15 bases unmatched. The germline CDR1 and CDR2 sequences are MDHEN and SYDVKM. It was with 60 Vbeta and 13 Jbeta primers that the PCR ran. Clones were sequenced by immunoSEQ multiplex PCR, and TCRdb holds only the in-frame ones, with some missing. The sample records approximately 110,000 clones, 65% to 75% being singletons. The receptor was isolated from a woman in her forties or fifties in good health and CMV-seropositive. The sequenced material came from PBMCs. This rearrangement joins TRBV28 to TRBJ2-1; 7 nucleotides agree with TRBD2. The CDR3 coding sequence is TGTGCCAGCAGTCAGACTAGCCGCAAGACCTCTAAGTTCTTC. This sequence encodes CASSQTSRKTSKFF.